A selection of T cell receptor beta chains follows, all from one sample in a study of control samples from healthy donors and cancer patients. Sequencing used immunoSEQ multiplex PCR; TCRdb keeps in-frame clones, though not all of them. The profile shows 71,000 or so clones, 85% to 90% of them singletons. The sequenced sample consisted of PBMCs. The receptor source for this set is a man in his sixties with lung cancer. Both conserved end residues are part of each CDR3. D genes are given only for firm matches. Only part of the rows carry a size: once, few, many, or a class if the clone is expanded.

j_call d_call clone_size cdr3_length v_call cdr3_nt cdr3_aa
TRBJ2-7 - - 14 TRBV2 TGTGCCAGCACCCGGACAGAGAGCTCCTACGAGCAGTACTTC CASTRTESSYEQYF
TRBJ2-2 - - 13 TRBV3-1/TRBV3-2 TGTGCCAGCAGCCAAGCGAACACCGGGGAGCTGTTTTTT CASSQANTGELFF
TRBJ1-1 TRBD1 - 13 TRBV7-9 TGTGCCAGCCGGGGACAGGCGGACACTGAAGCTTTCTTT CASRGQADTEAFF
TRBJ2-3 TRBD2 - 18 TRBV5-1 TGCGCCAGCAGCGTTACTAGCGGGGGGGCCGGGTTCACGTATACGCAGTATTTT CASSVTSGGAGFTYTQYF
TRBJ2-1 - - 10 TRBV10-1 TGCGCCGGGGACACAACGGAGCAGTTCTTC CAGDTTEQFF
TRBJ2-2 - - 17 TRBV5-1 TGCGCCAGCAGCCCTATTGCAACGGGGGCGAACACCGGGGAGCTGTTTTTT CASSPIATGANTGELFF
TRBJ1-1 - - 13 TRBV5-1 TGCGCCAGCAGCCAGGGAGGGGACACTGAAGCTTTCTTT CASSQGGDTEAFF
TRBJ2-4 - - 15 TRBV12-5 TGTGCTAGTGCCGAGGGCCAGACGGGCAAAAACATTCAGTACTTC CASAEGQTGKNIQYF
TRBJ1-2 TRBD1 - 14 TRBV19 TGTGCCAGTAGTATACCCCGGGACAGCTATGGCTACACCTTC CASSIPRDSYGYTF
TRBJ2-5 - - 15 TRBV5-1 TGCGCCAGCAGCTTGATCACACCTTCCGAGGAGACCCAGTACTTC CASSLITPSEETQYF
TRBJ1-5 TRBD1 - 15 TRBV5-8 TGTGCCAGCAGCCTGGACAGGGGAGGCAATCAGCCCCAGCATTTT CASSLDRGGNQPQHF
TRBJ1-1 TRBD1 - 17 TRBV18 TGTGCCAGCTCACCGGCCAATTCAGGGGGCTGGGACACTGAAGCTTTCTTT CASSPANSGGWDTEAFF
TRBJ1-1 - - 12 TRBV5-1 TGCGCCAGCGGCAGGGGCGACACTGAAGCTTTCTTT CASGRGDTEAFF
TRBJ1-2 TRBD1 - 15 TRBV5-1 TGCGCCAGCAGCTTGGATCTCCAGGGGGTACGTGGCTACACCTTC CASSLDLQGVRGYTF
TRBJ1-6 - - 13 TRBV7-3 TGTGCCAGCAGCTTAGAGGGAAATTCACCCCTCCACTTT CASSLEGNSPLHF
TRBJ1-5 - - 16 TRBV5-5 TGTGCCAGCAGCGCCGCACAGGGTACCAGCAATCAGCCCCAGCATTTT CASSAAQGTSNQPQHF
TRBJ2-1 - few 13 TRBV25-1 TGTGCCAGCAGCGTTACAGGTTACAATGAGCAGTTCTTC CASSVTGYNEQFF
TRBJ2-6 - - 15 TRBV6-5 TGTGCCAGCAGGTTGGAAGGGTTCGGGGCCAACGTCCTGACTTTC CASRLEGFGANVLTF
TRBJ2-2 TRBD1 - 16 TRBV4-1 TGCGCCAGCAGCCCCCGGGACAGTACGAACACCGGGGAGCTGTTTTTT CASSPRDSTNTGELFF
TRBJ1-4 TRBD1 - 15 TRBV24-1 TGTGCCACCAGTGATACCGGGACAGGGAAGGAAAAACTGTTTTTT CATSDTGTGKEKLFF
TRBJ2-6 - - 15 TRBV5-1 TGCGCCAGCAGCTTGGAGGGGTCGGGGGCCAACGTCCTGACTTTC CASSLEGSGANVLTF
TRBJ1-2 TRBD1 - 13 TRBV6-6 TGTGCCAGCAGTCATACAGGGGGCAATGGCTACACCTTC CASSHTGGNGYTF
TRBJ1-6 - - 15 TRBV6-5 TGTGCCAGCAGTTACGGTCGGGGGGTCTCTTCACCCCTCCACTTT CASSYGRGVSSPLHF
TRBJ1-2 TRBD1 - 15 TRBV2 TGTGCCAGCAGTCTTACTGACAGGGGGGACTATGGCTACACCTTC CASSLTDRGDYGYTF
TRBJ1-2 - - 17 TRBV25-1 TGTGCCAGCAGTCCTCTTAGGGGTGGAGCCTCGGCCTATGGCTACACCTTC CASSPLRGGASAYGYTF
TRBJ2-4 TRBD2 - 13 TRBV6-5 TGTGCCAGCAGCCTGACTAGCGGGGGCCTAAGTAACTTC CASSLTSGGLSNF
TRBJ1-1 - - 16 TRBV11-2 TGTGCCAGCAGCTTATGGGTAGGCGAAATGAACACTGAAGCTTTCTTT CASSLWVGEMNTEAFF
TRBJ2-1 TRBD2 once 16 TRBV18 TGTGCCAGCTCACCACCCATAGCGGGGGGGACCCTCGAGCAGTTCTTC CASSPPIAGGTLEQFF
TRBJ1-3 TRBD1 - 14 TRBV5-8 TGTGCCAGCAGCCTCGGACAGGGGGCTGTCACCATATATTTT CASSLGQGAVTIYF
TRBJ2-3 TRBD2 once 16 TRBV5-1 TGCGCCAGCAGGGACTCAGCGGGGGGCCTCACAGATACGCAGTATTTT CASRDSAGGLTDTQYF
TRBJ1-5 - - 21 TRBV10-3 TGTGCCATCAGTGATGGACAGTCACTGGGAGTAGGACAATATAGCAATCAGCCCCAGCATTTT CAISDGQSLGVGQYSNQPQHF
TRBJ1-1 - - 14 TRBV7-3 TGTGCCAGCAGCTTATTGGGCAGGGACACTGAAGCTTTCTTT CASSLLGRDTEAFF
TRBJ1-2 - - 13 TRBV7-3 TGTGCCAGCAGCCCTCGGGCCGGTGGGGGCTACACCTTC CASSPRAGGGYTF
TRBJ2-3 TRBD2 few 17 TRBV4-1 TGCGCCAGCAGCCAAGTCCGGTCTAGCGGGGGGACAGATACGCAGTATTTT CASSQVRSSGGTDTQYF
TRBJ2-1 - - 18 TRBV3-1/TRBV3-2 TGTGCCAGCAGTCGAGGCTTTGACAGGCCTAGCTCCTACAATGAGCAGTTCTTC CASSRGFDRPSSYNEQFF
TRBJ1-1 - - 15 TRBV19 TGTGCCAGTAGTACCTTCTCCCGGACAGACACTGAAGCTTTCTTT CASSTFSRTDTEAFF
TRBJ2-4 - - 14 TRBV10-2 TGCGCCAGCAAGATGGATCTAGCCAAAAACATTCAGTACTTC CASKMDLAKNIQYF
TRBJ2-1 TRBD2 - 13 TRBV3-1/TRBV3-2 TGTGCCAGCAGCCAGGCGCCGGGACTAGCGCGGTTCTTC CASSQAPGLARFF
TRBJ1-1 TRBD1 - 18 TRBV27 TGTGCCAGCAGTCTCTCCCTTACAGGGGTGGGTACGAACACTGAAGCTTTCTTT CASSLSLTGVGTNTEAFF